The present entry profiles one T cell receptor beta chain with its context. Its specific antigen is unknown. The input lacks base qualities; no much larger clone sits a single base away. Whole blood was collected in K2EDTA tubes by collaborating institutions according to the institutions' own protocols. Collaborator samples were shipped for TCRbeta analysis as frozen whole blood, isolated PBMCs, or DNA extracted from either sample type. This entry belongs to a study of blood T cell repertoires in COVID-19 (dated by TCRdb to about 2020). Describing the broader study: Samples covering the acute and convalescent phases of COVID-19 were provided by collaborators in the United States, Italy and Spain. A freely available public database, intended as a resource for researchers studying the immune response to SARS-CoV-2, is where the repertoires were released. The samples were drawn from the first 160 participants of the ongoing ImmuneRACE study and from 1,254 subjects provided by 6 global collaborators. Nearly every sample came with metadata listing a de-identified subject ID, COVID-19 status, age in years and sex. HLA class I and class II types, where available, came from metadata supplied by the sample provider rather than from assay-based typing. The prospective study material was composed of cDNA or gDNA derived from T cells, B-cell-depleted T cells, or PBMCs. The dataset comprised deeply sampled blood TCRbeta repertoires from subjects exposed to, actively infected with, or recovered from COVID-19.

TCRbeta CDR3 regions were amplified from genomic DNA by means of the immunoSEQ Assay, a bias-controlled multiplex PCR. As for how the authors treated the data: Within the assay, amplification of reference gene primers was used to estimate how many nucleated cells each sample contained. Sequence reads were collapsed and filtered to measure the absolute abundance of every unique TCRbeta CDR3 rearrangement. For each sample, productive Simpson clonality was calculated as the square root of Simpson's diversity index across productive rearrangements. TCRdb mirrors the immuneACCESS table, restricted to in-frame sequences. Some clones are absent from its copies; in checked studies, under half trace to an unresolved V gene, and the reason for the others is unknown. V and J calls and clone size are given by that table; D and trimming were obtained from the DNA. The sample yields 99,000 or so clones; approximately 85% were counted once. The top ten clonotypes cover 4.8% of the sample.

The CDR3 goes from the cysteine to the phenylalanine over 16 residues. The entry retains the CDR3 DNA only, 48 bases that are in frame from base 1. Compared with germline, V lacks 5 bases and J lacks 1 base; bases without a gene match: 7. The germline V gene yields SGHAT for CDR1 and FQNNGV for CDR2. What the work shows at the level of the full study, not this receptor alone: The amount of clinical and demographic metadata varied by source and participant and was provided uncurated.

The sequence was collected from a man aged 55 to 70 with acute or convalescent COVID-19. The sample taken for sequencing was peripheral blood. The chain joins TRBV11-2 to TRBJ2-2, and 7 junction bases match TRBD1. The CDR3 loop reads CASSPKGQLNTGELFF. The DNA reads TGTGCCAGCAGCCCCAAGGGACAGCTGAACACCGGGGAGCTGTTTTTT.